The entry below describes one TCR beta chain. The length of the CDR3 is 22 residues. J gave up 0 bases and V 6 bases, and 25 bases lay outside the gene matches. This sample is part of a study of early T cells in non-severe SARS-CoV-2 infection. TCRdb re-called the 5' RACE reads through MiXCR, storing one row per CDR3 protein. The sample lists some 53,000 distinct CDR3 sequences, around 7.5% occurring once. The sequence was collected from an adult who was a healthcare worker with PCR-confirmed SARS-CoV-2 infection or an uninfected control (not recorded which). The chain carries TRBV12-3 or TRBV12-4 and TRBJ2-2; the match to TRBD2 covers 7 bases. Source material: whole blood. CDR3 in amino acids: CASRGTGASQNEGGPNTGELFF. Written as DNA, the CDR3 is TGTGCCAGCAGAGGAACCGGTGCCAGCCAAAACGAGGGAGGGCCGAACACCGGGGAGCTGTTTTTT.